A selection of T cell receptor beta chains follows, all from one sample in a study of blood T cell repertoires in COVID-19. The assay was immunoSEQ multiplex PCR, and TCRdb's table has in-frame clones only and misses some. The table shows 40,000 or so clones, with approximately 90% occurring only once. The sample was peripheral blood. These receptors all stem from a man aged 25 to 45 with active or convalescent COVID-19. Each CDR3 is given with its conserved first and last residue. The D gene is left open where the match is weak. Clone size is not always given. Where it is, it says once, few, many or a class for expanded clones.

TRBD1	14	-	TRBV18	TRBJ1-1	TGTGCCAGCTCACCGGACAGGGCGAACACTGAAGCTTTCTTT	CASSPDRANTEAFF
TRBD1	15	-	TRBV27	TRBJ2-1	TGTGCCAGCAGTTACGACAGGGGGCAGTACAATGAGCAGTTCTTC	CASSYDRGQYNEQFF
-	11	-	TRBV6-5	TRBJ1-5	TGTGCCAGCAGTAACAGGGAGCCCCAGCATTTT	CASSNREPQHF
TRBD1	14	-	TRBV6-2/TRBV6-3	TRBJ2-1	TGTGCCAGCAGTTATCGGGACAGGTTGTATGAGCAGTTCTTC	CASSYRDRLYEQFF
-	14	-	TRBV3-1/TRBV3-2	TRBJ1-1	TGTGCCAGCAGCCAAGCGGGGTGGGGCACTGAAGCTTTCTTT	CASSQAGWGTEAFF
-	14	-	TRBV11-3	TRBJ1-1	TGTGCCAGCAGCTTAGCGACAGCGAACACTGAAGCTTTCTTT	CASSLATANTEAFF
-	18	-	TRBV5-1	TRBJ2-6	TGCGCCAGCAGCCCGCAGCGGGACATTTCCTCTGGGGCCAACGTCCTGACTTTC	CASSPQRDISSGANVLTF
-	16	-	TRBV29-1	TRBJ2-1	TGCAGCGTTGAAGACCGGGGGACGGACCACTACAATGAGCAGTTCTTC	CSVEDRGTDHYNEQFF
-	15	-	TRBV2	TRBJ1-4	TGTGCCAGCAGTGATATAGGACTGATCAATGAAAAACTGTTTTTT	CASSDIGLINEKLFF
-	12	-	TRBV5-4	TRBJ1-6	TGTGCCAGTCGCAGGAATAATTCACCCCTCCACTTT	CASRRNNSPLHF
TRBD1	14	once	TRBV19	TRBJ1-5	TGTGCCAGTAGTATGGGGACAGGGTATCAGCCCCAGCATTTT	CASSMGTGYQPQHF
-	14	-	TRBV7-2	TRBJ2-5	TGTGCCAGCAGCGGTGGGCTGTACCAAGAGACCCAGTACTTC	CASSGGLYQETQYF
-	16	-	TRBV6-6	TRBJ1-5	TGTGCCAGCAGTCAGAATGGGGGGAGGAGCAATCAGCCCCAGCATTTT	CASSQNGGRSNQPQHF
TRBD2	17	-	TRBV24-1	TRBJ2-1	TGTGCCACCAGTGATCCGGTTGGCGGGAGACCAACCAATGAGCAGTTCTTC	CATSDPVGGRPTNEQFF
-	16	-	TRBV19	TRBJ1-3	TGTGCCAGTAGTCTTCGAGGGGGAAGCTCTGGAAACACCATATATTTT	CASSLRGGSSGNTIYF
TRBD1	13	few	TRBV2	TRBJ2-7	TGTGCCAGCAGTGGGGGACAGCACTACGAGCAGTACTTC	CASSGGQHYEQYF
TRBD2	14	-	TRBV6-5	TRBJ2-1	TGTGCCAGCAGCCGACTAGCGGGCTACAATGAGCAGTTCTTC	CASSRLAGYNEQFF